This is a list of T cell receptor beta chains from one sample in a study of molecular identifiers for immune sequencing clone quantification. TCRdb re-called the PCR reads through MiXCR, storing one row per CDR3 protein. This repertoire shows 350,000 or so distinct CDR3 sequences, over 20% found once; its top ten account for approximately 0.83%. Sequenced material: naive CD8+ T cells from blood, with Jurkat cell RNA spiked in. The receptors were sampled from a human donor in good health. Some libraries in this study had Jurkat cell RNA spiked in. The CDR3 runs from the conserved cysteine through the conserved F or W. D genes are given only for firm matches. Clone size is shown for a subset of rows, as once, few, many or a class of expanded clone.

CDR3 protein: CASSSGQYTQETQYF
CDR3 DNA: TGTGCCAGCAGTTCCGGACAGTACACTCAAGAGACCCAGTACTTC
D gene: .
clone size: many
J gene: TRBJ2-5
V gene: TRBV6-5

CDR3 protein: CSARDRDEILVWNTEAFF
CDR3 DNA: TGCAGTGCTAGAGACAGGGATGAGATTCTCGTTTGGAACACTGAAGCTTTCTTT
D gene: .
clone size: .
J gene: TRBJ1-1
V gene: TRBV20-1

CDR3 protein: CASSFGQTNQPQHF
CDR3 DNA: TGTGCCAGCAGTTTCGGTCAGACGAATCAGCCCCAGCATTTT
D gene: .
clone size: many
J gene: TRBJ1-5
V gene: TRBV28

CDR3 protein: CASSLASGQETQYF
CDR3 DNA: TGTGCCAGCAGTTTAGCTAGCGGCCAAGAGACCCAGTACTTC
D gene: .
clone size: .
J gene: TRBJ2-5
V gene: TRBV12-3/TRBV12-4

CDR3 protein: CASSFQVVENLLTNEKLFF
CDR3 DNA: TGTGCCAGCAGTTTTCAGGTCGTAGAGAACCTGCTCACTAATGAAAAACTGTTTTTT
D gene: .
clone size: few
J gene: TRBJ1-4
V gene: TRBV12-3/TRBV12-4

CDR3 protein: CASSMWGDQPQHF
CDR3 DNA: TGTGCCAGTAGTATGTGGGGGGATCAGCCCCAGCATTTT
D gene: .
clone size: many
J gene: TRBJ1-5
V gene: TRBV19

CDR3 protein: CSVPPLGQGRYDEQFF
CDR3 DNA: TGCAGCGTCCCTCCCTTAGGACAGGGGCGATACGATGAGCAGTTCTTC
D gene: TRBD1
clone size: .
J gene: TRBJ2-1
V gene: TRBV29-1

CDR3 protein: CASSDPRSGVTDTQYF
CDR3 DNA: TGCGCCAGCAGCGATCCTCGATCCGGGGTCACAGATACGCAGTATTTT
D gene: .
clone size: many
J gene: TRBJ2-3
V gene: TRBV5-1

CDR3 protein: CASSWGPFYEQYF
CDR3 DNA: TGCGCCAGCAGTTGGGGGCCCTTCTACGAGCAGTACTTC
D gene: .
clone size: many
J gene: TRBJ2-7
V gene: TRBV5-1

CDR3 protein: CASSIEQPAMNTEAFF
CDR3 DNA: TGTGCCAGTAGTATAGAACAGCCGGCCATGAACACTGAAGCTTTCTTT
D gene: .
clone size: few
J gene: TRBJ1-1
V gene: TRBV19

CDR3 protein: CASSIGTRGQGQPQHF
CDR3 DNA: TGTGCCAGTAGTATCGGTACCAGGGGGCAGGGTCAGCCCCAGCATTTT
D gene: TRBD1
clone size: few
J gene: TRBJ1-5
V gene: TRBV19

CDR3 protein: CASSVQYNSPLHF
CDR3 DNA: TGTGCCAGCAGCGTACAATATAATTCACCCCTCCACTTT
D gene: .
clone size: many
J gene: TRBJ1-6
V gene: TRBV9

CDR3 protein: CSARDEGPSGTSEQYF
CDR3 DNA: TGCAGTGCTAGAGATGAAGGCCCTAGCGGGACTAGCGAGCAGTACTTC
D gene: TRBD2
clone size: many
J gene: TRBJ2-7
V gene: TRBV20-1

CDR3 protein: CASSPWTGDKEAFF
CDR3 DNA: TGTGCCAGCAGTCCGTGGACAGGGGACAAGGAAGCTTTCTTT
D gene: TRBD1
clone size: few
J gene: TRBJ1-1
V gene: TRBV27

CDR3 protein: CASHTSGGHQETQYF
CDR3 DNA: TGTGCTAGTCATACTAGCGGGGGGCACCAAGAGACCCAGTACTTC
D gene: TRBD2
clone size: many
J gene: TRBJ2-5
V gene: TRBV12-5

CDR3 protein: CASSITRVGDSVNTGATGTEAFF
CDR3 DNA: TGTGCCAGTAGTATTACCAGGGTGGGGGATTCCGTAAACACTGGAGCCACGGGCACTGAAGCTTTCTTT
D gene: .
clone size: .
J gene: TRBJ1-1
V gene: TRBV19

CDR3 protein: CAWSVVQTFGGPLHF
CDR3 DNA: TGTGCCTGGAGTGTGGTTCAGACTTTCGGAGGGCCCCTCCACTTT
D gene: .
clone size: many
J gene: TRBJ1-6
V gene: TRBV30

CDR3 protein: CASSNTGNSGELFF
CDR3 DNA: TGTGCCAGCAGTAATACAGGGAATTCCGGGGAGCTGTTTTTT
D gene: .
clone size: many
J gene: TRBJ2-2
V gene: TRBV28

CDR3 protein: CASSKKKRDRAVLETQYF
CDR3 DNA: TGTGCCAGCAGCAAAAAAAAAAGGGACAGGGCTGTCCTGGAGACCCAGTACTTC
D gene: .
clone size: once
J gene: TRBJ2-5
V gene: TRBV21-1

CDR3 protein: CASSLPGPRDGKLFF
CDR3 DNA: TGTGCCAGCAGCTTACCGGGCCCCAGGGACGGAAAACTGTTTTTT
D gene: .
clone size: many
J gene: TRBJ1-4
V gene: TRBV5-5

CDR3 protein: CASSESARGGNQPQHF
CDR3 DNA: TGCGCCAGCAGTGAGTCGGCCCGGGGGGGCAATCAGCCCCAGCATTTT
D gene: .
clone size: many
J gene: TRBJ1-5
V gene: TRBV10-2

CDR3 protein: CASSYVQGAHEQYF
CDR3 DNA: TGTGCCAGCAGTTACGTACAGGGGGCCCACGAGCAGTACTTC
D gene: TRBD1
clone size: few
J gene: TRBJ2-7
V gene: TRBV6-2/TRBV6-3

CDR3 protein: CSVDPTSQETQYF
CDR3 DNA: TGCAGCGTTGACCCCACAAGCCAAGAGACCCAGTACTTC
D gene: .
clone size: many
J gene: TRBJ2-5
V gene: TRBV29-1

CDR3 protein: CSVEGAPTDTQYF
CDR3 DNA: TGCAGCGTTGAGGGGGCCCCCACAGATACGCAGTATTTT
D gene: .
clone size: many
J gene: TRBJ2-3
V gene: TRBV29-1

CDR3 protein: CASSQGPGQLQSPLHF
CDR3 DNA: TGCGCCAGCAGCCAAGGGCCGGGACAGTTACAATCACCCCTCCACTTT
D gene: TRBD1
clone size: many
J gene: TRBJ1-6
V gene: TRBV4-1

CDR3 protein: CASSSQQMSGISNEQFF
CDR3 DNA: TGTGCCAGCAGCTCCCAACAGATGAGCGGGATTTCCAATGAGCAGTTCTTC
D gene: TRBD2
clone size: many
J gene: TRBJ2-1
V gene: TRBV7-2

CDR3 protein: CASSVPGGATPPNVIPMDTEAFF
CDR3 DNA: TGTGCCAGCAGCGTTCCAGGGGGCGCGACTCCTCCGAACGTTATACCCATGGACACTGAAGCTTTCTTT
D gene: TRBD1
clone size: few
J gene: TRBJ1-1
V gene: TRBV9

CDR3 protein: CATHRGLNGEQFF
CDR3 DNA: TGTGCCACCCACAGGGGGCTTAATGGTGAGCAGTTCTTC
D gene: TRBD1
clone size: many
J gene: TRBJ2-1
V gene: TRBV27

CDR3 protein: CASSTGTGLRW
CDR3 DNA: TGCGCCAGCAGTACCGGGACAGGCCTTCGGTGG
D gene: TRBD1
clone size: .
J gene: TRBJ2-5
V gene: TRBV23-1

CDR3 protein: CASSQDQLAGVGTQYF
CDR3 DNA: TGCGCCAGCAGCCAAGATCAGCTAGCGGGAGTAGGGACCCAGTACTTC
D gene: TRBD2
clone size: few
J gene: TRBJ2-5
V gene: TRBV4-3

CDR3 protein: CATSDPGLAGGQDTQYF
CDR3 DNA: TGTGCCACCAGTGACCCAGGACTAGCGGGAGGTCAAGATACGCAGTATTTT
D gene: TRBD2
clone size: many
J gene: TRBJ2-3
V gene: TRBV24-1

CDR3 protein: CATSLAGSDTQYF
CDR3 DNA: TGTGCCACCAGCTTAGCGGGGTCAGATACGCAGTATTTT
D gene: TRBD2
clone size: .
J gene: TRBJ2-3
V gene: TRBV24-1

CDR3 protein: CVSTSGQLTDTQYF
CDR3 DNA: TGTGTCAGCACCTCGGGACAACTCACAGATACGCAGTATTTT
D gene: .
clone size: .
J gene: TRBJ2-3
V gene: TRBV12-3/TRBV12-4

CDR3 protein: CATSTSPLNTVGFETQYF
CDR3 DNA: TGTGCCACCAGCACCTCTCCCCTAAATACGGTTGGGTTCGAGACCCAGTACTTC
D gene: .
clone size: many
J gene: TRBJ2-5
V gene: TRBV15

CDR3 protein: CASSLEKVAGKEIQYF
CDR3 DNA: TGTGCCAGCAGCTTAGAGAAAGTTGCAGGGAAAGAGATCCAGTACTTC
D gene: .
clone size: .
J gene: TRBJ2-5
V gene: TRBV7-9

CDR3 protein: CASSLALADREETQYF
CDR3 DNA: TGCGCCAGCAGCTTGGCCCTAGCGGATCGGGAAGAGACCCAGTACTTC
D gene: TRBD2
clone size: .
J gene: TRBJ2-5
V gene: TRBV5-1

CDR3 protein: CASSPGGPAGGPDTQYF
CDR3 DNA: TGTGCCAGCAGCCCCGGGGGGCCAGCGGGGGGTCCAGATACGCAGTATTTT
D gene: TRBD2
clone size: few
J gene: TRBJ2-3
V gene: TRBV7-6

CDR3 protein: CAFLNEGAPGSYEQYF
CDR3 DNA: TGTGCCTTCCTTAACGAAGGGGCTCCCGGCTCCTACGAGCAGTACTTC
D gene: .
clone size: many
J gene: TRBJ2-7
V gene: TRBV30

CDR3 protein: CASSELARAADTQYF
CDR3 DNA: TGTGCCAGCAGTGAACTAGCAAGGGCGGCGGATACGCAGTATTTT
D gene: .
clone size: many
J gene: TRBJ2-3
V gene: TRBV2

CDR3 protein: CSVEDGGYTEAFF
CDR3 DNA: TGCAGCGTTGAAGATGGAGGATACACTGAAGCTTTCTTT
D gene: .
clone size: many
J gene: TRBJ1-1
V gene: TRBV29-1

CDR3 protein: CASSVSGSPGELFF
CDR3 DNA: TGTGCCAGCAGCGTTAGCGGGAGCCCCGGGGAGCTGTTTTTT
D gene: TRBD2
clone size: many
J gene: TRBJ2-2
V gene: TRBV9

CDR3 protein: CASGLLSMETQYF
CDR3 DNA: TGTGCCAGCGGTTTATTATCTATGGAGACCCAGTACTTC
D gene: .
clone size: .
J gene: TRBJ2-5
V gene: TRBV27

CDR3 protein: CSAHGSGTGAYEQYF
CDR3 DNA: TGCAGTGCCCACGGAAGCGGGACAGGGGCCTACGAGCAGTACTTC
D gene: TRBD1
clone size: many
J gene: TRBJ2-7
V gene: TRBV20-1